This T cell receptor beta chain came from a study of cytotoxic CD8 clonotypes in ibrutinib-treated CLL (dated by TCRdb to the early 2020s). Broadly, across the study: The cohort was composed of 11 relapsed/refractory and approximately 16 treatment-naive patients; IGHV unmutated status was identified in under 18 patients. Partial responses were observed in some 24 patients and complete responses in 2; after a median follow-up of 68 months, remission was maintained in approximately 15 patients and progression was observed in roughly 12. Samples at response were collected after a median of about twelve months of treatment, with a range of roughly 6 to 40 months. An average of roughly 250,000 productive templates and approximately 91,000 productive rearrangements was obtained per sample. Longitudinal samples were available for about 30% of the 86 trial participants. Cryopreserved peripheral blood mononuclear cells were obtained before treatment, at response, and at either sustained remission or disease progression. Overall study results and their limits: Baseline clonality exceeded that of age-matched healthy donors and correlated strongly with circulating CD8+ T-cell counts. Public clonotypes were rare and either shrank or stayed stable during treatment, and the rise in clonality at ibrutinib response reflected expansion of private clonotypes. An increase in clonality was observed at ibrutinib response, with clonality remaining stable during sustained remission and falling back toward baseline at progression. Lymph node repertoires were not examined, and the timing of sampling was not matched between patients in sustained remission and those whose disease progressed.

For TCR beta library preparation, roughly 2 micrograms of genomic DNA were extracted from the cryopreserved PBMCs. High-throughput TCR beta sequencing was performed on longitudinal blood samples from CLL patients receiving ibrutinib monotherapy. The patients were enrolled in a single-center, open-label phase 2 trial of ibrutinib monotherapy. Taken from cysteine to phenylalanine, the CDR3 has 14 residues. Only the CDR3 portion is preserved as DNA: 42 bases, with reading frame beginning at the first base. CDR1 SGHTA and CDR2 FQGNSA were looked up in the germline V gene. V is cut by 2 bases and J by 9 bases, and the space between the germline ends is 14 bases. For this clone: What this receptor recognizes is not known. No per-base quality is available; no much larger clone lies one base away.

On a MiSeq, deep resolution sequencing aimed for a depth between 1 in 1 million and 1 in 200,000 T cells, with each clonotype covered 10x on average. TCR beta libraries were generated with the immunoSEQ hsTCRB Kit. Per the source publication's procedure: The data were analyzed with ImmunoSEQ Analyzer and ImmunoSEQ Data Assistant, and V, D and J gene assignments followed IMGT definitions. Clonality, with values ranging from 0 to 1, was calculated as one minus the normalized Shannon entropy of productive rearrangement frequencies. Only overrepresented clonotypes making up at least 0.05% of each patient's repertoire were included in the public clonotype analysis. Approximately 12 age-matched healthy donor repertoires from immuneACCESS were used as controls for clonality. The source is immuneACCESS, and TCRdb retained only in-frame sequences with V and J called. Part of the clones is not carried over; for the studies checked, unresolved V genes explain less than half of this, and the remainder is unexplained. That table gives V, J and clone size, and the DNA gave D and trimming. The table for this sample lists 20,000 to 30,000 clones; approximately 80% of them were counted only once. Over 8% of the sample is taken by the ten largest.

The chain is made from TRBV7-2 and TRBJ2-1; TRBD1 is a possible D gene, resting on 5 matching bases. The specimen was PBMCs, collected before ibrutinib treatment. The receptor's source is a human donor with chronic lymphocytic leukemia. The DNA is as follows: TGTGCCAGCAGCTTACAGGGTTTCGATGTTGAGCAGTTCTTC. Translation gives CASSLQGFDVEQFF.